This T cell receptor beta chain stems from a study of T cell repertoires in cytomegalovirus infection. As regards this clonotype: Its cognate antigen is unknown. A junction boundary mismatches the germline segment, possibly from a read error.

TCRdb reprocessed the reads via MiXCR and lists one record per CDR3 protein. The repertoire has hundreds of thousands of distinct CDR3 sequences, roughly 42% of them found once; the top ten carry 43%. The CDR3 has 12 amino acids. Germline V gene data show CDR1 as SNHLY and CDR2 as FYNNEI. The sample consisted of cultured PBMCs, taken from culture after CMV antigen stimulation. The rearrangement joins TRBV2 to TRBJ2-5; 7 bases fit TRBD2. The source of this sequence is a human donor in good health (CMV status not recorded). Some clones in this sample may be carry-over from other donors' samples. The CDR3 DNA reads TGTGCCAGCAGTTACTCTAGCGGCCAAAAGTCCTTC. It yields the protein CASSYSSGQKSF.